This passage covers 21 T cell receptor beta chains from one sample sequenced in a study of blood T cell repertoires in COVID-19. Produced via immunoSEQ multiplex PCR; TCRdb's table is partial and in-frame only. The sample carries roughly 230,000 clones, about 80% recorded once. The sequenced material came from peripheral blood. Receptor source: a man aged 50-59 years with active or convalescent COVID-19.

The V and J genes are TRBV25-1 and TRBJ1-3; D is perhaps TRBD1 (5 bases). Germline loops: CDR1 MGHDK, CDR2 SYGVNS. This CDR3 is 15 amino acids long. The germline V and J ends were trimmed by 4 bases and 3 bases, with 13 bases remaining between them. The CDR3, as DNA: TGTGCCAGCAGTGCCCCAGGGAGGATTGGAAACACCATATATTTT. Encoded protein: CASSAPGRIGNTIYF.

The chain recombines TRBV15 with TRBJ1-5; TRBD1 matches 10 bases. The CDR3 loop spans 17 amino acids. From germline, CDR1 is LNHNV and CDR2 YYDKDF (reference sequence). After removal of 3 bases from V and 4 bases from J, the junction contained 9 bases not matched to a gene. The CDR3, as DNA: TGTGCCACCAGCAGCCCTCCGCGGGACAGGGGAAATCAGCCCCAGCATTTT. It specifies CATSSPPRDRGNQPQHF.

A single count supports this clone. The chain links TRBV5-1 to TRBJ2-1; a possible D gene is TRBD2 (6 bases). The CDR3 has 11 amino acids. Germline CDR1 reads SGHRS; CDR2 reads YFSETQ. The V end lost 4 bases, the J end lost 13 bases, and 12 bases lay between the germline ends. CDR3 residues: CASSGGEVQFF. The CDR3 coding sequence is TGCGCCAGCAGCGGTGGGGAGGTTCAGTTCTTC. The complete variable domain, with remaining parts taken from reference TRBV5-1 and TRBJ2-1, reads KAGVTQTPRYLIKTRGQQVTLSCSPISGHRSVSWYQQTPGQGLQFLFEYFSETQRNKGNFPGRFSGRQFSNSRSEMNVSTLELGDSALYLCASSGGEVQFFGPGTRLTVL.

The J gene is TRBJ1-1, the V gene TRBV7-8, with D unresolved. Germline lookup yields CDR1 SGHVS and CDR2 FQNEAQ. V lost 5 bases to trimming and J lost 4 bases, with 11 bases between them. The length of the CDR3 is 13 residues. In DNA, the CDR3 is TGTGCCAGCAGCGACTATTTGGGCACTGAAGCTTTCTTT. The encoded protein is CASSDYLGTEAFF.

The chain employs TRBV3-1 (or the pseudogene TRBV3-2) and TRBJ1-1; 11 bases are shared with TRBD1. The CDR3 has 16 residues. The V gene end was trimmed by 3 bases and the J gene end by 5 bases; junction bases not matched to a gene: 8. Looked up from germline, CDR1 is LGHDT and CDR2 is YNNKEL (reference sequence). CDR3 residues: CASSQSDRGRGTEAFF. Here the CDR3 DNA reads TGTGCCAGCAGCCAGTCGGACAGGGGGCGGGGAACTGAAGCTTTCTTT.

The CDR3 here is CASSARGTSGDSGANVLTF. The CDR3 bases are TGTGCCAGTAGTGCTCGAGGGACTAGCGGGGACTCTGGGGCCAACGTCCTGACTTTC. The chain couples TRBV19 to TRBJ2-6; the match to TRBD2 covers 13 bases. Germline trimming cut 5 bases from V and 0 bases from J; bases unmatched to any gene: 7. Per germline, CDR1 LNHDA and CDR2 SQIVND (reference sequence). The length of the CDR3 is 19 residues.

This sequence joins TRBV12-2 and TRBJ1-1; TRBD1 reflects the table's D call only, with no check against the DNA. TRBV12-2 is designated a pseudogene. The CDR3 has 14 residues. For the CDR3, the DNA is TGTGCAATCCGGCCGGGACACTTGAACACTGAAGCTTTCTTT. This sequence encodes CAIRPGHLNTEAFF.

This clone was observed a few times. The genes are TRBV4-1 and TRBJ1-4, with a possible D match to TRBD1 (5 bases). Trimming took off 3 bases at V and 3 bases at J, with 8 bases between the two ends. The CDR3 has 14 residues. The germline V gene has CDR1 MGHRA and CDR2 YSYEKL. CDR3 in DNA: TGCGCCAGCAGCCAGGACACCTCTAATGAAAAACTGTTTTTT. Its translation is CASSQDTSNEKLFF.

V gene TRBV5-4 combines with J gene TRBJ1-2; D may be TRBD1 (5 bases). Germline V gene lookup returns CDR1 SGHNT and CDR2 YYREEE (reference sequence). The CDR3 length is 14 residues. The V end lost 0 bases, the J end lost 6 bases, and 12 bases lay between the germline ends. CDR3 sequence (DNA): TGTGCCAGCAGCTTGGAGACAGCCCGGGATGGCTACACCTTC. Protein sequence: CASSLETARDGYTF.

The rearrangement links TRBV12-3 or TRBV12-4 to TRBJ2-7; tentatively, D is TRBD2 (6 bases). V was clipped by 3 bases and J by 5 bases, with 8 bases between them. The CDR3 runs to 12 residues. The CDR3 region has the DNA TGTGCCAGCAGTTTCCGGGGGAACGAGCAGTACTTC. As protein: CASSFRGNEQYF.

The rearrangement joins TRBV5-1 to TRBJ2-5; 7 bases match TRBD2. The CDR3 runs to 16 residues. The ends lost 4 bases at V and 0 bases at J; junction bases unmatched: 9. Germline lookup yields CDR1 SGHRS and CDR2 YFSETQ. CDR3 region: CASSPGLDLDQETQYF. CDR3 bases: TGCGCCAGCAGCCCCGGACTAGACCTAGACCAAGAGACCCAGTACTTC.

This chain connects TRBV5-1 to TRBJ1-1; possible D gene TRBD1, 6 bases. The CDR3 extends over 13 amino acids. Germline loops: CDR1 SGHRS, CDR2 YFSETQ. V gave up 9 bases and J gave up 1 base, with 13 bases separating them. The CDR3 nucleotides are TGCGCCACCACGTGGGGACAGAACACTGAAGCTTTCTTT. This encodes CATTWGQNTEAFF.

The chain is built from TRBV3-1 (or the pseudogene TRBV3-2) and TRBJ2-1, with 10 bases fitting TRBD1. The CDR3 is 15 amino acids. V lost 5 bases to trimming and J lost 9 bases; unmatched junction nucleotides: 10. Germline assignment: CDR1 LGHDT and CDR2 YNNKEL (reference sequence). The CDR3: CASSVRTGGVSEQFF. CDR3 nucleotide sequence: TGTGCCAGCAGCGTCCGGACAGGGGGGGTCAGTGAGCAGTTCTTC.

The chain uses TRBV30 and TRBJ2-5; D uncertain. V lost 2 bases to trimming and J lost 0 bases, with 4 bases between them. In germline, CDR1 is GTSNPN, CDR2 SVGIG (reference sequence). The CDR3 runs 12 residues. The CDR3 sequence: CAWSPDQETQYF. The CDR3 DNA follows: TGTGCCTGGAGTCCAGACCAAGAGACCCAGTACTTC.

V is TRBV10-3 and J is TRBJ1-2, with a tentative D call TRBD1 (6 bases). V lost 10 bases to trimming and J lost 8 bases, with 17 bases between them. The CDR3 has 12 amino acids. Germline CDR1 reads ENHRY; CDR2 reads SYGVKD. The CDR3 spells CATTAGEWGYTF. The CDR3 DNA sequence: TGTGCCACCACCGCAGGGGAGTGGGGCTACACCTTC.

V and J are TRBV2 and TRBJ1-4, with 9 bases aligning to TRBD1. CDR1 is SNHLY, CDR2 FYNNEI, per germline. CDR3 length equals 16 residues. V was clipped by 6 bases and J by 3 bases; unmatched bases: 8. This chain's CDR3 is CASRRTGGLSNEKLFF. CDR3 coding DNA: TGTGCCAGCAGAAGAACAGGGGGCCTGTCTAATGAAAAACTGTTTTTT. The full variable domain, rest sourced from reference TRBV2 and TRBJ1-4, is EPEVTQTPSHQVTQMGQEVILRCVPISNHLYFYWYRQILGQKVEFLVSFYNNEISEKSEIFDDQFSVERPDGSNFTLKIRSTKLEDSAMYFCASRRTGGLSNEKLFFGSGTQLSVL.

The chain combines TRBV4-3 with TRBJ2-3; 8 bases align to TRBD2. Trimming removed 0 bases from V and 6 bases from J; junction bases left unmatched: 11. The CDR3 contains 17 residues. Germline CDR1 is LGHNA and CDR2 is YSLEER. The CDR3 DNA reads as TGCGCCAGCAGCCAAGATAGCCGGGGGGGCGTTTTGGATACGCAGTATTTT. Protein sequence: CASSQDSRGGVLDTQYF.

In DNA form, the CDR3 reads TGTGCCAGCAGCCTGCAGACAGGGGATGGCTACACCTTC. It translates to CASSLQTGDGYTF. This chain uses TRBV6-6 with TRBJ1-2, with 8 bases identical to TRBD1. Germline V gene data show CDR1 as MNHNY and CDR2 as SVGAGI (reference sequence). This CDR3 has 13 amino acids. V lost 6 bases, J lost 6 bases, and 6 bases stayed unmatched.

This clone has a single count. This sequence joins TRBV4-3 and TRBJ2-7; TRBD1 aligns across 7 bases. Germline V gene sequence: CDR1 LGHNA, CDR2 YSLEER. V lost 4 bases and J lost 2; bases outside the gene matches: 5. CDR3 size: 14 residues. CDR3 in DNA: TGCGCCAGCAGCCTTCGACAGGGAGCCTACGAGCAGTACTTC. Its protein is CASSLRQGAYEQYF.

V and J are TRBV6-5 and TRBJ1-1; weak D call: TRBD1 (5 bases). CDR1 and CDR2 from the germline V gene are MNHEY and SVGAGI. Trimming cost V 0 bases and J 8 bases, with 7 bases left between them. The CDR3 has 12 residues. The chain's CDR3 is CASSYSGVEAFF. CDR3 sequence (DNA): TGTGCCAGCAGTTACTCAGGGGTGGAAGCTTTCTTT.

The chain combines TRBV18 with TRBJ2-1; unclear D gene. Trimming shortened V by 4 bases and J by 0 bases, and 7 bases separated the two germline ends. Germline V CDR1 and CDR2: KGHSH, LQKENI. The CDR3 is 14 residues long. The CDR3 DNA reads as TGTGCCAGCTCACGAGAGAGCTCCTACAATGAGCAGTTCTTC. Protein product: CASSRESSYNEQFF.